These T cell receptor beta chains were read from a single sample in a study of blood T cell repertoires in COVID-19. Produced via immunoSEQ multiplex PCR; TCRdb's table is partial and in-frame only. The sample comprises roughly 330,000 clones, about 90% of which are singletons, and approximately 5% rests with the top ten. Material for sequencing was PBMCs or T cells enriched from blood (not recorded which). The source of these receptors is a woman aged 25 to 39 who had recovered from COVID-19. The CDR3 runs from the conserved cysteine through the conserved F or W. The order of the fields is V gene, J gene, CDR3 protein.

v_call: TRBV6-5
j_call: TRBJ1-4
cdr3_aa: CASRDRGSEKLFF

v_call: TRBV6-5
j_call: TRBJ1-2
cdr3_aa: CASSTDWGGYTF

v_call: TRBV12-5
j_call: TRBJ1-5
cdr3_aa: CASGQGNQPQHF

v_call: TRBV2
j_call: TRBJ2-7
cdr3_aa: CASSEAIAGEQYF

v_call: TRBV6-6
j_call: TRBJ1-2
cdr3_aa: CASSSRGGLGYTF

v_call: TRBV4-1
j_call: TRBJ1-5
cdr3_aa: CASSQEGGGANQPQHF

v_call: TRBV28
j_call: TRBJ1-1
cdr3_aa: CATTGPGGAVSAEAFF

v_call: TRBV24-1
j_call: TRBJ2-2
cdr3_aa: CATSDPGQGAGELFF

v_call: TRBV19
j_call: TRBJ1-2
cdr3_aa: CASRIQGSVVYGYTF

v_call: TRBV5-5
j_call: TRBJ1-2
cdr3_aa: CASSPQGAWGYTF

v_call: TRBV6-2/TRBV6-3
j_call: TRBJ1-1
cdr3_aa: CASSYPTGEAFF

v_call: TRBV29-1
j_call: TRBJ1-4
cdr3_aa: CSVGETGNPNEKLFF

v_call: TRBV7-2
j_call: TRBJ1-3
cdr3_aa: CASSLGGQGGVNTIYF

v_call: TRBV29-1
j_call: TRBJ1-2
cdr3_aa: CSVGPGQGPAGYGYTF

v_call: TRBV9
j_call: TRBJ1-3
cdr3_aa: CASSVATGRLNGNTIYF

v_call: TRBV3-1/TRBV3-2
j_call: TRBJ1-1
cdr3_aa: CASSHWTVMNTEAFF

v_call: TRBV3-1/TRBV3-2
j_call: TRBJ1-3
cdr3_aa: CASSQALGNTIYF

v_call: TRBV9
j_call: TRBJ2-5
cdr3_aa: CASSSGTETQYF

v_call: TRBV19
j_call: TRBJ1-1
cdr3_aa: CASSTLTGTEAFF

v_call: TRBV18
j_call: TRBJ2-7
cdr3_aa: CASSPQALYEQYF

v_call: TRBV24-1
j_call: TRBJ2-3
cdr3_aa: CATSEAGTDTQYF

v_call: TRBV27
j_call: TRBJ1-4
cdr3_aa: CASSKTGTRWNEKLFF

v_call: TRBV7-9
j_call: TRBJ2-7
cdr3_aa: CASSPTTGQGSYEQYF

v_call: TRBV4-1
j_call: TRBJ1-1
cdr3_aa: CASSRQVNTEAFF

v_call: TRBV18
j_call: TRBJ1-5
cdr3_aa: CASSPGVEEPQHF

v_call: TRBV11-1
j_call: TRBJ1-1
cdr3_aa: CASSLLGFRNTEAFF

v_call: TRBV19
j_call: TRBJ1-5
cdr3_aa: CASSIGTGGQPQHF

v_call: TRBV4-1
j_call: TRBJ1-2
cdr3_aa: CASSQAQTGAYGYTF

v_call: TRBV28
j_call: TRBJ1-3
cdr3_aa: CASRNRLRDTIYF

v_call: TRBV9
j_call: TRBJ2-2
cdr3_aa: CASSVAPVWPGELFF

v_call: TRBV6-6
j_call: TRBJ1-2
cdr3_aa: CASSYSGRGHYGYTF

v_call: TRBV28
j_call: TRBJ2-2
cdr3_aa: CASSRDRGNTGELFF

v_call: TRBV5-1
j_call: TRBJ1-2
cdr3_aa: CASSPDRPGSGYTF

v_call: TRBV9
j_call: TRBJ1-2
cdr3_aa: CASSPSPGGVYGYTF

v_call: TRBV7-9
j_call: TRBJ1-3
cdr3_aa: CASSLLGTAGNTIYF

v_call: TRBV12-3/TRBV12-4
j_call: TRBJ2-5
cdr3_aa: CASTTDRGETQYF

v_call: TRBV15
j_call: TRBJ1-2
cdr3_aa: CATSSGDSFFYGYTF

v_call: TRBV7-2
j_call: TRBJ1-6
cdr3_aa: CASSSRGLRSTTALHF

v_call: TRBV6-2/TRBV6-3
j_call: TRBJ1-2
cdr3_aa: CASSLAGGYGYTF

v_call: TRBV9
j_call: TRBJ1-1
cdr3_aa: CASSLISGGPNTEAFF

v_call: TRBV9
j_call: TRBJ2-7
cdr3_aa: CASSAGGRVYEQYF

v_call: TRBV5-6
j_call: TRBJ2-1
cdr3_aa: CASSLGVAGDYNEQFF

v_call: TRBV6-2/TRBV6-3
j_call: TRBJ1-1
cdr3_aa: CASSYGQTGSFF

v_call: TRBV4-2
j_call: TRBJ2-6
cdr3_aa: CASSLGDGTTFFAGANVLTF

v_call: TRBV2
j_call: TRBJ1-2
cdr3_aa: CASSPIQGIPGYTF

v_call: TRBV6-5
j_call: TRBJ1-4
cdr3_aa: CASSNRGRGEKLFF

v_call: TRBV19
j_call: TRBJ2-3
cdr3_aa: CASSYLAGGGTDTQYF

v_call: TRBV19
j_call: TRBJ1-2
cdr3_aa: CASTQTGDYGYTF